The rows below give T cell receptor beta chains drawn from one sample of a study of control samples from healthy donors and cancer patients. Clones were read by immunoSEQ multiplex PCR, and TCRdb kept only the in-frame ones, dropping some. The sample consists of tens of thousands of clones, 70% of them appearing once. Material for sequencing was formalin-fixed, paraffin-embedded tissue. These TCRs come from a male donor with melanoma. The CDR3 runs from the conserved cysteine through the conserved F or W. The D gene is left open where the match is weak. The size field is filled for only some rows; it gives once, few, many or a size class.

size	V	D	J	CDR3	DNA
-	TRBV7-9	TRBD1	TRBJ1-4	CASRRTGVGEKLFF	TGTGCCAGCAGACGAACAGGGGTAGGGGAAAAACTGTTTTTT
once	TRBV6-5	TRBD1	TRBJ2-1	CASSLGDRRDEQFF	TGTGCCAGCAGTCTTGGGGACAGGAGGGATGAGCAGTTCTTC
-	TRBV2	-	TRBJ2-5	CASSVGQETQYF	TGTGCCAGCAGTGTAGGCCAAGAGACCCAGTACTTC
few	TRBV6-5	TRBD1	TRBJ2-2	CASSLNQQGVTGELFF	TGTGCCAGCAGTTTAAACCAACAGGGGGTTACCGGGGAGCTGTTTTTT
-	TRBV19	TRBD1	TRBJ1-2	CASHGTGYGYTF	TGTGCCAGCCATGGGACAGGGTATGGCTACACCTTC
-	TRBV7-9	-	TRBJ2-5	CASSLELFKTQYF	TGTGCCAGCAGCTTAGAACTATTCAAGACCCAGTACTTC
-	TRBV28	-	TRBJ2-7	CASSPFPIYEQYF	TGTGCCAGCAGTCCATTTCCAATCTACGAGCAGTACTTC
-	TRBV6-2/TRBV6-3	-	TRBJ2-7	CASSPRQYEQYF	TGTGCCAGCAGCCCCCGACAATACGAGCAGTACTTC
-	TRBV5-1	-	TRBJ2-3	CASSSLSTDTQYF	TGCGCCAGCAGCTCACTTAGCACAGATACGCAGTATTTT
many	TRBV15	TRBD2	TRBJ2-7	CATSRDWVITGTPGGEQYF	TGTGCCACCAGCAGAGATTGGGTGATTACCGGGACCCCGGGGGGAGAGCAGTACTTC
-	TRBV11-2	TRBD2	TRBJ2-7	CASSLGLADVYEQYF	TGTGCCAGCAGCTTAGGACTAGCGGACGTCTACGAGCAGTACTTC
-	TRBV5-1	TRBD1	TRBJ2-3	CASSLAVTGGDTQYF	TGCGCCAGCAGCTTGGCCGTGACAGGGGGAGATACGCAGTATTTT
-	TRBV20-1	TRBD1	TRBJ1-1	CRTHGDRGAFF	TGCAGGACTCATGGGGACAGGGGTGCTTTCTTT
once	TRBV13	-	TRBJ1-1	CASSLIVGNGAFF	TGTGCCAGCAGCTTAATCGTAGGGAACGGAGCTTTCTTT
-	TRBV7-8	TRBD2	TRBJ2-1	CASSYPRGGGFLDEQFF	TGTGCCAGCAGCTACCCGCGGGGGGGAGGCTTTTTGGATGAGCAGTTCTTC
few	TRBV15	TRBD2	TRBJ2-2	CATSRVSGAFGELFF	TGTGCCACCAGCAGGGTTAGCGGGGCTTTCGGGGAGCTGTTTTTT
-	TRBV4-2	-	TRBJ2-3	CASSQDSRDTQYF	TGTGCCAGCAGCCAAGATTCCAGAGATACGCAGTATTTT
-	TRBV5-6	TRBD1	TRBJ1-1	CASSPDRGLTEAFF	TGTGCCAGCAGCCCAGACAGGGGGCTAACTGAAGCTTTCTTT
-	TRBV2	-	TRBJ2-5	CASSVNRDEETQYF	TGTGCCAGCAGTGTGAACAGGGATGAAGAGACCCAGTACTTC
-	TRBV7-3	-	TRBJ2-1	CASSPASGLRYNEQFF	TGTGCCAGCAGCCCGGCCAGCGGGCTAAGATACAATGAGCAGTTCTTC
-	TRBV6-5	TRBD1	TRBJ2-7	CASREVWDSPYEQYF	TGTGCCAGCAGGGAGGTATGGGACAGTCCCTACGAGCAGTACTTC
-	TRBV7-9	TRBD2	TRBJ2-7	CASSLLADYEQYF	TGTGCCAGCAGCTTACTAGCGGACTACGAGCAGTACTTC
-	TRBV2	-	TRBJ2-2	CASRSRVWGSTGELFF	TGTGCCAGCAGAAGCAGGGTATGGGGGAGTACCGGGGAGCTGTTTTTT
-	TRBV21-1	-	TRBJ2-7	CASSKDGSGRDYEQYF	TGTGCCAGCAGCAAAGATGGAAGCGGGAGGGACTACGAGCAGTACTTC
few	TRBV5-5	-	TRBJ1-1	CASSLYGGSTEAFF	TGTGCCAGCAGCTTGTACGGGGGGTCCACTGAAGCTTTCTTT
-	TRBV4-1	-	TRBJ2-1	CASSQNNEQFF	TGCGCCAGCAGCCAGAACAATGAGCAGTTCTTC
once	TRBV14	TRBD1	TRBJ1-1	CASSHHRGTVIAEAFF	TGTGCCAGCAGCCATCATCGAGGGACAGTAATCGCTGAAGCTTTCTTT
-	TRBV20-1	-	TRBJ2-3	CSASGQGGKGTDTQYF	TGCAGTGCTAGTGGGCAGGGTGGGAAGGGGACAGATACGCAGTATTTT
-	TRBV24-1	-	TRBJ2-2	CATSDQTANTGELFF	TGTGCCACCAGTGATCAGACAGCGAACACCGGGGAGCTGTTTTTT
-	TRBV24-1	TRBD2	TRBJ2-4	CATSSGSGVKNIQYF	TGTGCCACCAGTAGCGGGAGTGGGGTCAAAAACATTCAGTACTTC
-	TRBV28	-	TRBJ2-7	CASSFGHEQYF	TGTGCCAGCAGTTTTGGTCACGAGCAGTACTTC
-	TRBV7-9	-	TRBJ2-5	CASSRIQETQYF	TGTGCCAGCAGCAGGATACAAGAGACCCAGTACTTC
-	TRBV11-2	-	TRBJ2-1	CASSSRTRLNEQFF	TGTGCCAGCAGCTCCCGTACCAGGCTTAATGAGCAGTTCTTC
-	TRBV10-2	TRBD2	TRBJ2-7	CASRGLAGGIYEQYF	TGCGCCAGCAGGGGACTAGCGGGAGGCATCTACGAGCAGTACTTC
-	TRBV30	TRBD2	TRBJ2-1	CAWSVTGGPWGEQFF	TGTGCCTGGAGTGTAACGGGAGGGCCTTGGGGTGAGCAGTTCTTC
few	TRBV10-2	-	TRBJ1-6	CASSDPDSPLHF	TGCGCCAGCAGTGATCCTGATTCACCCCTCCACTTT
-	TRBV3-1/TRBV3-2	-	TRBJ2-1	CASSRDRRGEQFF	TGTGCCAGCAGCAGAGACAGGCGCGGTGAGCAGTTCTTC
-	TRBV30	-	TRBJ1-3	CAWTPGAGNTIYF	TGTGCCTGGACGCCCGGGGCTGGAAACACCATATATTTT
-	TRBV3-1/TRBV3-2	TRBD1	TRBJ1-5	CASSLGTDNQPQHF	TGTGCCAGCAGCCTAGGGACAGACAATCAGCCCCAGCATTTT
-	TRBV2	-	TRBJ2-2	CASSGTGELFF	TGTGCCAGCAGCGGCACCGGGGAGCTGTTTTTT
many	TRBV14	-	TRBJ1-5	CASSQDNQPQHF	TGTGCCAGCAGCCAAGATAACCAGCCCCAGCATTTT
-	TRBV19	TRBD1	TRBJ1-5	CASSNVRTGRVQPQHF	TGTGCCAGTAGTAATGTAAGGACAGGGAGGGTTCAGCCCCAGCATTTT
-	TRBV5-4	-	TRBJ2-1	CASSPRNGGRRGNEQFF	TGTGCCAGCAGCCCCCGCAATGGGGGGAGGAGGGGCAATGAGCAGTTCTTC
-	TRBV11-1	TRBD2	TRBJ2-7	CASSFKTSGGYEQYF	TGTGCCAGCAGCTTCAAGACTAGCGGTGGATACGAGCAGTACTTC
once	TRBV18	-	TRBJ2-1	CASSPFSGYNEQFF	TGTGCCAGCTCACCCTTCAGCGGCTACAATGAGCAGTTCTTC
once	TRBV4-2	-	TRBJ2-5	CASSQDMRGRETQYF	TGTGCCAGCAGCCAAGATATGAGGGGCCGAGAGACCCAGTACTTC